These 18 T cell receptor beta chains were all obtained from the same sample, sequenced in a study of long-term antiretroviral therapy in people with HIV. Sequencing relied on immunoSEQ assay v3.0, run at survey level. The assay was immunoSEQ multiplex PCR, and TCRdb's table has in-frame clones only and misses some. Of under 50,000 clones detected, less than 95% appear once; the ten largest clones hold 2% to 2.5%. Source: unsorted PBMCs, taken roughly 9.5 years after starting antiretroviral therapy. These receptors all come from a man aged 30-40 years with HIV.

The chain couples TRBV2 to TRBJ1-1; no definite D call. The V end was cut by 3 bases, the J end by 14 bases, with 10 bases between. Per germline, CDR1 SNHLY and CDR2 FYNNEI. The length of the CDR3 is 10 residues. Here the CDR3 reads CASSDLVLFF. CDR3 sequence (DNA): TGTGCCAGCAGTGACCTCGTACTCTTCTTT.

This chain links TRBV7-3 with TRBJ2-1; D gene unclear. The germline V gene encodes CDR1 SGHTA and CDR2 FQGTGA. CDR3 length: 14 amino acids. Deletions cut 1 base from V and 1 base from J, with 5 bases between. This CDR3 reads CASSLMRSYNEQFF. The CDR3 coding sequence is TGTGCCAGCAGCTTAATGCGGTCCTACAATGAGCAGTTCTTC.

The rearrangement joins TRBV5-1 to TRBJ2-2; the D call may be TRBD1 or TRBD2 (6 bases each). This CDR3 comprises 16 residues. V was pared by 0 bases and J by 5 bases, with 14 bases between. Germline V CDR1 and CDR2: SGHRS, YFSETQ. The CDR3 DNA sequence: TGCGCCAGCAGCTTGGATCGGGGGCCGGAGACCGGGGAGCTGTTTTTT. Amino acids: CASSLDRGPETGELFF.

To note about this clone: At one end, the junction sequence differs from germline, possibly due to a read error. The chain employs TRBV7-6 and TRBJ2-5; TRBD2 aligns across 8 bases. The CDR3 runs to 14 residues. In germline, CDR1 is SGHVS, CDR2 FNYEAQ. The CDR3 DNA reads TGTGCCAGCAGCCTAGCGGGTCCACAAGAGACCCAGTACTTC. Its protein is CASSLAGPQETQYF. The full variable domain, in which reference TRBV7-6 and TRBJ2-5 provide the parts outside the CDR3, is GAGVSQSPRYKVTKRGQDVALRCDPISGHVSLYWYRQALGQGPEFLTYFNYEAQQDKSGLPNDRFSAERPEGSISTLTIQRTEQRDSAMYRCASSLAGPQETQYFGPGTRLLVL.

The chain combines TRBV5-4 with TRBJ1-2; D is perhaps TRBD1 (6 bases). Germline V gene sequence: CDR1 SGHNT, CDR2 YYREEE (reference sequence). The CDR3 loop spans 15 amino acids. V was trimmed by 4 bases and J by 3 bases, leaving 16 bases between them. CDR3 coding DNA: TGTGCCAGCAGCACCCGGGGGGGGCGAGACTATGGCTACACCTTC. It yields the protein CASSTRGGRDYGYTF.

The chain recombines TRBV6-4 with TRBJ2-1; the D gene could be TRBD1 or TRBD2 (6 bases each). This CDR3 spans 15 amino acids. V lost 5 bases, J lost 5 bases, and 16 bases lay in between. Germline assignment: CDR1 MRHNA and CDR2 SNTAGT. CDR3 protein: CASSLVRGANNEQFF. The CDR3 bases are TGTGCCAGCAGTCTGGTGAGGGGGGCAAACAATGAGCAGTTCTTC.

V is TRBV6-1 and J is TRBJ2-7; 7 bases fit TRBD1. The J segment lost 8 bases and the V segment lost 2 bases, leaving 6 bases of the junction unmatched. Germline V CDR1 and CDR2: MNHNS, SASEGT. This CDR3 has 13 amino acids. The CDR3 is CASSELGQVKQYV. CDR3 DNA sequence: TGTGCCAGCAGTGAACTTGGACAGGTAAAGCAGTACGTC.

The chain recombines TRBV9 with TRBJ2-1, with D uncertain. Germline values: CDR1 SGDLS, CDR2 YYNGEE. This CDR3 spans 16 amino acids. Deletions cut 4 bases from V and 0 bases from J, with 14 bases between. The CDR3 loop is CASSPRTRSSYNEQFF. In DNA form, the CDR3 reads TGTGCCAGCAGCCCCCGGACCAGGAGCTCCTACAATGAGCAGTTCTTC.

The chain couples TRBV6-1 to TRBJ1-2; 7 bases are shared with TRBD1. Per germline, CDR1 MNHNS and CDR2 SASEGT. V shed 6 bases, J shed 3 bases, and the junction held 7 bases outside the gene matches. This CDR3 has 14 amino acids. The CDR3 protein is CASSKSQGDYGYTF. The DNA of the CDR3 is TGTGCCAGCAGCAAGAGCCAGGGGGACTATGGCTACACCTTC.

The chain employs TRBV10-2 and TRBJ2-5; 8 bases are shared with TRBD2. CDR1 and CDR2 (germline): WSHSY, SAAADI. This CDR3 has 12 residues. V gave up 6 bases and J gave up 5 bases; unmatched junction bases: 2. The CDR3 protein is CASSGGAETQYF. The CDR3, as DNA: TGCGCCAGCAGCGGGGGGGCGGAGACCCAGTACTTC.

V usage is TRBV15 and J usage is TRBJ1-1; D is unresolved. The CDR3 covers 14 residues. Germline CDR1 and CDR2: LNHNV and YYDKDF (reference sequence). V was cut by 3 bases and J by 1 base, with 9 bases left in between. The CDR3, as DNA: TGTGCCACCAGCAGCACGGTGAAGAACACTGAAGCTTTCTTT. It codes for CATSSTVKNTEAFF. The whole variable domain, remainder taken from reference TRBV15 and TRBJ1-1, is DAMVIQNPRYQVTQFGKPVTLSCSQTLNHNVMYWYQQKSSQAPKLLFHYYDKDFNNEADTPDNFQSRRPNTSFCFLDIRSPGLGDTAMYLCATSSTVKNTEAFFGQGTRLTVV.

As concerns this clone: One junction end disagrees with the germline gene, perhaps due to a read error. The J gene is TRBJ2-1, the V gene TRBV7-7, with 8 bases that match TRBD2. This CDR3 is built from 15 residues. Germline CDR1 and CDR2: SSHAT and FNYEAQ (reference sequence). CDR3 DNA sequence: TGTGCTAGCAGCTCCGGGACTAGTAGATTCAATGAGCAGTTCTTC. This codes for CASSSGTSRFNEQFF.

As DNA, the CDR3 is TGTGCCACCAGCAGAGATAGGGGTTTGGGCAATCAGCCCCAGCATTTT. Translated, it gives CATSRDRGLGNQPQHF. This sequence joins TRBV15 and TRBJ1-5; D might be TRBD1 (5 bases). Germline CDR1 is LNHNV and CDR2 is YYDKDF (reference sequence). The V gene lost 0 bases and the J gene lost 2 bases, with 11 bases spanning the gap. The CDR3 is 16 amino acids.

V and J are TRBV21-1 and TRBJ1-1; the table gives TRBD1 as D, unverified against the DNA. TRBV21-1 is flagged as a pseudogene. CDR3 length: 15 amino acids. This CDR3 is CASSLSGQGPLKAFF. The CDR3 coding sequence is TGTGCCAGCAGCCTCTCCGGACAGGGCCCCCTGAAAGCTTTCTTT.

The chain combines TRBV5-1 with TRBJ1-4, with D perhaps TRBD1 (5 bases). Germline-derived CDR1 and CDR2 are SGHRS and YFSETQ. Trimming cost V 4 bases and J 5 bases, with 18 bases left between them. The CDR3 sequence is 16 residues long. For the CDR3, the DNA is TGCGCCAGCAGCCCCCCAGACAGCTATAGGAATGAAAAACTGTTTTTT. Protein: CASSPPDSYRNEKLFF.

The gene calls are TRBV27 and TRBJ2-6; D might be TRBD1 (6 bases). The CDR3 is 17 amino acids. CDR1 and CDR2 from the germline V gene are MNHEY and SMNVEV (reference sequence). V was pared by 5 bases and J by 2 bases, with 16 bases between. CDR3 sequence reads: CASSPQGITAGANVLTF. DNA for the CDR3: TGTGCCAGCAGTCCTCAGGGGATAACGGCTGGGGCCAACGTCCTGACTTTC.

J is TRBJ1-4 and V is TRBV7-9; D is undetermined. V was shortened by 5 bases and J by 1 base, with 14 bases between the two germline ends. CDR3 length equals 16 residues. Germline V gives CDR1 SEHNR, CDR2 FQNEAQ (reference sequence). CDR3 region: CASSRTESRTNEKLFF. The DNA of the CDR3 is TGTGCCAGCAGCCGCACAGAGTCCAGAACTAATGAAAAACTGTTTTTT.

This chain joins TRBV27 and TRBJ2-7; TRBD2 is a possible D gene (5 bases). V shed 5 bases and J shed 4 bases, with 27 bases lying between them. The CDR3 extends over 18 amino acids. Germline CDR1 reads MNHEY; CDR2 reads SMNVEV (reference sequence). The CDR3 region is CASSHPGSRSKDCYEQYV. CDR3 DNA sequence: TGTGCCAGCAGTCACCCCGGCTCTCGATCGAAGGACTGTTACGAGCAGTACGTC.